This record concerns one T cell receptor (beta chain) sequence. Its antigen is not known. CD8+CD4-CCR7+CD45RA+ sorting gave the naive CD8 T cells. The CDR3 totals 15 residues. V lost 0 bases, J lost 0 bases, and 7 bases lay in between. Per germline, CDR1 LGHNA and CDR2 YSLEER. It was with previously described methods and listed TCR primers that bulk TCR libraries were made. MiXCR was run by TCRdb on the PCR reads, yielding one entry per CDR3 protein. The sample has some 320,000 distinct CDR3 sequences, about 21% seen once. This sample is drawn from a study of molecular identifiers for immune sequencing clone quantification. Study observations and caveats: Naive cells had under 1% of molecules in clones above 20 RNA copies, effectors over 99%. Sizes of highly expanded clones could be underestimated through identical TCRs sharing a barcode.

The TCR comes from a human donor in good health. Some libraries in this study had Jurkat cell RNA spiked in. This sequence joins TRBV4-3 and TRBJ2-3; no clear D gene. Sequencing was done on a sample of naive CD8+ T cells from blood, with Jurkat cell RNA spiked in. Subset given: FACS-sorted CD8+CD4-CCR7+CD45RA+ naive T cells. DNA of the CDR3: TGCGCCAGCAGCCAAGATAAATCTAGCACAGATACGCAGTATTTT. Translation gives CASSQDKSSTDTQYF.